This record concerns one T cell receptor beta chain sequence. A much bigger clone sits one base away, suggesting this may be a read error. CDR3 regions were amplified by Arm-PCR using iRepertoire HTBI primers to build TCR beta libraries. TCRdb reprocessed the multiplex PCR reads via MiXCR and lists one record per CDR3 protein. The repertoire holds fewer than 650,000 distinct CDR3 sequences, with about 15% as singletons. This entry is derived from a study of regulatory T cells in long-lasting Graves disease. Noted time point: newly diagnosed GD, antithyroid drugs for less than 3 months. PBMCs were the source of the RNA used for TCR sequencing. Germline V gene sequence: CDR1 SQVTM, CDR2 ANQGSEA. Trimming cost V 8 bases and J 5 bases, with 18 bases left between them. CDR3 size: 13 residues. These data were also filed under a second study, of T cells in Graves' hyperthyroidism and ophthalmopathy.

The chain carries TRBV29-1 and TRBJ2-5, with TRBD1 as a possible D gene (6 bases). Sequenced material: peripheral blood mononuclear cells (PBMCs), taken at new diagnosis, from a patient treated with antithyroid drugs. The clonotype comes from a man younger than 35 with Graves disease. CDR3 nucleotides: TGCAGCATGGAAACAGGGAAACGTGAGACCCAGTACTTC. As protein: CSMETGKRETQYF.